These 32 T cell receptor beta chains share one sample of origin, sequenced in a study of human CD4 T cells and Enterobacteriaceae (dated by TCRdb to about 2020). Library preparation used the immunoSEQ multiplex PCR assay. TCRdb re-hosts the immuneACCESS table, in-frame sequences only. Its copies lack some clones; in the studies checked, an unresolved V gene accounts for under half of them, and the cause for the rest is not known. The sample table lists 25,000 to 35,000 clones, roughly 80% of them with a count of one. The ten largest clonotypes hold around 1% of the sample. Memory CD4+ T cells were FACS-sorted on a FACSAria III to over 95% purity as all CD4+ cells other than CD45RA+CCR7+CD95- naive cells. The material sequenced was memory CD4+ T cells from blood. Reading the label with the study, this specimen's cell subset or site is: total memory CD4 T cells sorted directly ex vivo, unstimulated. These TCRs come from a human donor in good health.

This chain joins TRBV7-8 and TRBJ2-7, with D possibly being TRBD1 or TRBD2 (5 bases each). CDR1 and CDR2 (germline): SGHVS, FQNEAQ. The V and J ends lost 1 base and 0 bases respectively, with 10 bases between them. The CDR3 loop spans 15 amino acids. CDR3 region: CASSLGGTSSYEQYF. The CDR3, as DNA: TGTGCCAGCAGCTTAGGGGGGACGAGCTCCTACGAGCAGTACTTC.

This clone has only one observation. The chain has TRBV30 and TRBJ1-3, with 8 bases fitting TRBD1. Germline loops: CDR1 GTSNPN, CDR2 SVGIG (reference sequence). Unmatched junction bases numbered 3, after V lost 2 bases and J lost 3 bases. The CDR3 runs to 14 residues. The CDR3 nucleotides are TGTGCCTGGAGTCTAGACAGGGGTGGAAACACCATATATTTT. It encodes CAWSLDRGGNTIYF.

The chain combines TRBV9 with TRBJ1-5, with D perhaps matching TRBD1 (5 bases). The CDR3 is 14 amino acids. V was clipped by 3 bases and J by 5 bases, with 12 bases between them. Germline V gene sequence: CDR1 SGDLS, CDR2 YYNGEE. This chain's CDR3 is CASSGGREYQPQHF. CDR3 nucleotide sequence: TGTGCCAGCAGCGGGGGCAGGGAGTATCAGCCCCAGCATTTT.

The CDR3 bases are TGCGCCAGCTTCCCCATCCCCGGGTCCTTGGAGCAGTTCTTC. Translated: CASFPIPGSLEQFF. V gene TRBV5-1 combines with J gene TRBJ2-1; D ambiguous. This CDR3 has 14 residues. V was cut by 7 bases and J by 10 bases, with 21 bases left in between. Germline V lookup: CDR1 SGHRS, CDR2 YFSETQ.

The V and J genes are TRBV30 and TRBJ2-7; 7 bases line up with TRBD2. Germline CDR1 and CDR2: GTSNPN and SVGIG (reference sequence). The length of the CDR3 is 16 residues. After removal of 2 bases from V and 2 bases from J, the junction contained 12 bases not matched to a gene. CDR3 bases: TGTGCCTGGAGTCCACAAGTAGGGAGGGTCGCCTACGAGCAGTACTTC. Translated, it gives CAWSPQVGRVAYEQYF.

The CDR3 sequence is CASSLYGPISYEQYF. DNA for the CDR3: TGTGCCAGCAGTTTATATGGACCAATTTCCTACGAGCAGTACTTC. The chain combines TRBV28 with TRBJ2-7; D not certain. Germline V gives CDR1 MDHEN, CDR2 SYDVKM. The CDR3 covers 15 residues. V lost 1 base and J 1 base, leaving 11 bases between the germline ends.

About this clone itself: Additional DNA sequences in this sample encode the identical CDR3. The rearrangement uses TRBV28 and TRBJ1-4; no reliable D call. V was trimmed by 3 bases and J by 3 bases, leaving 2 bases between them. The germline V gene encodes CDR1 MDHEN and CDR2 SYDVKM. The CDR3 is made up of 12 amino acids. CDR3 amino acids: CASSLANEKLFF. CDR3 DNA: TGTGCCAGCAGTTTGGCTAATGAAAAACTGTTTTTT.

The sample holds one count of this clone. The chain couples TRBV5-1 to TRBJ2-2; TRBD1 agrees at 9 bases. The CDR3 consists of 13 residues. Unmatched junction bases numbered 5, after V lost 3 bases and J lost 11 bases. The V gene's germline CDR1 is SGHRS and CDR2 YFSETQ. The CDR3 DNA sequence: TGCGCCAGCAGCTCCGGGACAGGGCTCGAGCTGTTTTTT. Amino acids: CASSSGTGLELFF.

The rearrangement links TRBV7-9 to TRBJ2-2, with a weak D call TRBD2 (5 bases). The CDR3 loop spans 14 amino acids. V lost 5 bases and J lost 0, with 7 bases in between. The V gene's germline CDR1 is SEHNR and CDR2 FQNEAQ (reference sequence). The CDR3 sequence is CASSRETNTGELFF. The CDR3 region has the DNA TGTGCCAGCAGCCGGGAAACGAACACCGGGGAGCTGTTTTTT.

The rearrangement links TRBV4-1 to TRBJ1-1; 7 nucleotides match TRBD1. Germline lookup yields CDR1 MGHRA and CDR2 YSYEKL. This CDR3 contains 15 residues. The ends lost 3 bases at V and 4 bases at J; junction bases unmatched: 8. The DNA for the CDR3 is TGCGCCAGCAGCCAGACAGGGTCGTTGAGCACTGAAGCTTTCTTT. It translates to CASSQTGSLSTEAFF.

J is TRBJ2-3 and V is TRBV2, with TRBD2 as a possible D gene (5 bases). CDR3 size: 12 residues. Trimming removed 5 bases from V and 6 bases from J, with 9 bases in between. From germline, CDR1 is SNHLY and CDR2 FYNNEI. The chain's CDR3 is CASSRETDTQYF. The DNA of the CDR3 is TGTGCCAGCAGTAGGGAGACGGATACGCAGTATTTT.

This sequence joins TRBV29-1 and TRBJ1-3; D ambiguous. The length of the CDR3 is 13 residues. V was clipped by 6 bases and J by 1 base, with 10 bases between them. Germline V gives CDR1 SQVTM, CDR2 ANQGSEA. The chain's CDR3 is CSVGRGSGNTIYF. The CDR3, as DNA: TGCAGCGTGGGTAGAGGATCTGGAAACACCATATATTTT.

This clone was counted between two and nine times. The rearrangement joins TRBV5-1 to TRBJ2-2; D not certain. The V gene's germline CDR1 is SGHRS and CDR2 YFSETQ. This CDR3 region has 15 residues. V gave up 1 base and J gave up 4 bases, with 11 bases separating them. Here the CDR3 DNA reads TGCGCCAGCAGCTTGTCCCGTACAATCACCGGGGAGCTGTTTTTT. Protein: CASSLSRTITGELFF.

This rearrangement joins TRBV19 to TRBJ2-1; TRBD2 might be the D (5 bases). In germline, CDR1 is LNHDA, CDR2 SQIVND (reference sequence). With 3 bases removed from V and 3 bases from J, the gap between germline ends came to 9 bases. This CDR3 spans 14 amino acids. The CDR3 region is CASSIEGSYNEQFF. CDR3 in DNA: TGTGCCAGTAGTATCGAGGGCAGCTACAATGAGCAGTTCTTC.

V and J are TRBV6-5 and TRBJ1-5, with D possibly matching TRBD1 (5 bases). V lost 6 bases and J 3 bases, leaving 15 bases between the germline ends. CDR1 is MNHEY and CDR2 is SVGAGI in the germline V gene. This CDR3 contains 15 residues. The CDR3 spells CASRNGGFDNQPQHF. The CDR3 nucleotides are TGTGCCAGCAGAAACGGGGGTTTTGACAATCAGCCCCAGCATTTT.

V gene TRBV27 combines with J gene TRBJ2-2, with D possibly being TRBD1 (6 bases). Trimming pared 6 bases from V and 5 bases from J, leaving 16 bases between. The CDR3 runs to 15 residues. CDR1 and CDR2 from the germline V gene are MNHEY and SMNVEV (reference sequence). This CDR3 reads CASSRRQVWTGELFF. CDR3 in DNA: TGTGCCAGCAGCAGAAGACAGGTATGGACCGGGGAGCTGTTTTTT.

This rearrangement joins TRBV5-6 to TRBJ2-3; 10 nucleotides agree with TRBD2. The junction had 6 bases not matched to a gene; V was cut back by 4 bases and J by 4 bases. CDR1 is SGHDT, CDR2 YYEEEE, per germline. This CDR3 has 15 amino acids. The CDR3 here is CASSPGTSEADTQYF. The CDR3 nucleotides are TGTGCCAGCAGCCCCGGGACTAGCGAAGCAGATACGCAGTATTTT.

The chain carries TRBV6-5 and TRBJ1-4, with a possible D match to TRBD1 (6 bases). Trimming took 0 bases from V and 6 from J, leaving 14 bases between them. The length of the CDR3 is 16 residues. Germline CDR1 is MNHEY and CDR2 is SVGAGI. The CDR3 region is CASSYSPRGSDEKLFF. Here the CDR3 DNA reads TGTGCCAGCAGTTACTCGCCCAGGGGCAGCGATGAAAAACTGTTTTTT.

J is TRBJ2-1 and V is TRBV10-2; 8 bases are shared with TRBD1. The CDR3 sequence is 17 residues long. Germline V gene data show CDR1 as WSHSY and CDR2 as SAAADI. V dropped 2 bases and J dropped 7; count of bases not matched to a gene: 13. In DNA, the CDR3 is TGCGCCAGCAGTGAGACCGGACAGGGCTCGGTTAGGAATGAGCAGTTCTTC. Its translation is CASSETGQGSVRNEQFF.

A few counts support this clone. J is TRBJ1-4 and V is TRBV5-1, with D possibly matching TRBD1 (6 bases). Trimming stripped 4 bases from V and 2 bases from J, with 9 bases between. CDR1 is SGHRS and CDR2 is YFSETQ in the germline V gene. The CDR3 spans 14 residues. The CDR3 region has the DNA TGCGCCAGCAGCGAGGGGGGGACTAATGAAAAACTGTTTTTT. This translates into CASSEGGTNEKLFF.

In its sample, this clone was seen once. CDR3 DNA sequence: TGTGCCAGCAGCTTCAGGGGGGAGTACGAGCAGTACTTC. Amino acids: CASSFRGEYEQYF. This chain uses TRBV11-3 with TRBJ2-7; TRBD1 is a possible D gene (7 bases). The CDR3 runs to 13 residues. Trimming pared 3 bases from V and 4 bases from J, leaving 10 bases between. The V gene's germline CDR1 is SGHNT and CDR2 YENEEA.

The V call is TRBV11-2, the J call TRBJ2-3; 7 bases line up with TRBD1. There are 16 residues in the CDR3. The J segment lost 2 bases and the V segment lost 3 bases, leaving 8 bases of the junction unmatched. Germline loops: CDR1 SGHAT, CDR2 FQNNGV. CDR3 region: CASSFRGQGVTDTQYF. In DNA, the CDR3 is TGTGCCAGCAGCTTTAGGGGTCAGGGGGTCACAGATACGCAGTATTTT. Full variable domain (rest looked up from reference TRBV11-2 and TRBJ2-3): EAGVAQSPRYKIIEKRQSVAFWCNPISGHATLYWYQQILGQGPKLLIQFQNNGVVDDSQLPKDRFSAERLKGVDSTLKIQPAKLEDSAVYLCASSFRGQGVTDTQYFGPGTRLTVL.

The V and J genes are TRBV7-2 and TRBJ2-7; D is unresolved. CDR1 and CDR2 (germline): SGHTA, FQGNSA. This CDR3 region has 14 residues. Trimming stripped 6 bases from V and 4 bases from J, with 16 bases between. CDR3 sequence reads: CASSPEIWTYEQYF. In nucleotides, the CDR3 is TGTGCCAGCAGTCCTGAAATTTGGACGTACGAGCAGTACTTC.

V usage is TRBV2 and J usage is TRBJ2-3; 7 bases are a match to TRBD2. The CDR3 loop spans 15 amino acids. J was trimmed by 0 bases and V by 4 bases; bases with no gene match: 4. Germline CDR1 is SNHLY and CDR2 is FYNNEI. The CDR3 sequence: CASSVYSGSTDTQYF. CDR3 coding DNA: TGTGCCAGCAGTGTATATAGCGGGAGCACAGATACGCAGTATTTT.

V usage is TRBV11-3 and J usage is TRBJ1-1; D is uncertain. Per germline, CDR1 SGHNT and CDR2 YENEEA. Trimming stripped 2 bases from V and 0 bases from J, with 4 bases between. The CDR3 has 13 amino acids. The CDR3 DNA sequence: TGTGCCAGCAGCTTACTGATGAACACTGAAGCTTTCTTT. The encoded protein is CASSLLMNTEAFF.

The chain uses TRBV11-2 and TRBJ1-4, with D possibly matching TRBD1 (5 bases). The CDR3 sequence is 16 residues long. V shed 5 bases and J shed 5 bases, with 18 bases lying between them. The germline V gene encodes CDR1 SGHAT and CDR2 FQNNGV. CDR3 protein: CASSRGGGKRNEKLFF. CDR3 DNA: TGTGCCAGCAGCCGCGGGGGAGGGAAGAGGAATGAAAAACTGTTTTTT.

Of note for this clone: This sample also contains other DNA sequences that code for the same CDR3. The chain recombines TRBV20-1 with TRBJ1-1, with a weak D call TRBD1 (5 bases). Germline V gene sequence: CDR1 DFQATT, CDR2 SNEGSKA (reference sequence). Trimming pared 0 bases from V and 11 bases from J, leaving 7 bases between. The CDR3 has 10 residues. CDR3 sequence (DNA): TGCAGTGCTAGAGAGGGGGGGGCTTTCTTT. Amino acids: CSAREGGAFF.

This clone has just one count. The rearrangement joins TRBV5-6 to TRBJ1-2; the D is unclear. CDR3 length: 11 residues. Trimming took off 4 bases at V and 7 bases at J, with 8 bases between the two ends. Germline CDR1 is SGHDT and CDR2 is YYEEEE. The CDR3 coding sequence is TGTGCCAGCAGCCGCGGGATTGGCTACACCTTC. Translated: CASSRGIGYTF.

This rearrangement joins TRBV30 to TRBJ2-7, with TRBD2 as a possible D gene (7 bases). In germline, CDR1 is GTSNPN, CDR2 SVGIG (reference sequence). The V and J ends lost 1 base and 4 bases respectively, with 11 bases between them. The CDR3 loop spans 13 amino acids. In nucleotides, the CDR3 is TGTGCCTGGAGTGAGGGGGGGAGGTACGAGCAGTACTTC. Amino acids: CAWSEGGRYEQYF.

This rearrangement joins TRBV5-1 to TRBJ2-1, with TRBD1 as a possible D gene (5 bases). V lost 3 bases and J 9 bases, leaving 19 bases between the germline ends. The V gene's germline CDR1 is SGHRS and CDR2 YFSETQ. This CDR3 comprises 15 residues. Written as DNA, the CDR3 is TGCGCCAGCAGCTCGTCGGTTGGGGCGGAAGGTGAGCAGTTCTTC. Its translation: CASSSSVGAEGEQFF.

V gene TRBV11-2 combines with J gene TRBJ2-7; a possible D gene is TRBD2 (5 bases). V lost 2 bases to trimming and J lost 2 bases, with 10 bases between them. CDR1 and CDR2 (germline): SGHAT, FQNNGV. The length of the CDR3 is 14 residues. The CDR3 region has the DNA TGTGCCAGCAGCTTAACGCACGGGACCTACGAGCAGTACTTC. Amino acid sequence: CASSLTHGTYEQYF.

This clone was picked up a small number of times. The chain has TRBV10-3 and TRBJ1-5; D not resolved. Germline V lookup: CDR1 ENHRY, CDR2 SYGVKD. V lost 4 bases and J 2 bases, leaving 12 bases between the germline ends. This CDR3 region has 15 residues. The CDR3 DNA reads as TGTGCCATCAGTGTAGAAGGGAGCGGCAATCAGCCCCAGCATTTT. Protein product: CAISVEGSGNQPQHF.